The 28 T cell receptor beta chains in this list originate from one sample, sequenced in a study of T cell repertoires in cytomegalovirus infection. What these receptors recognize is not known. Using its own MiXCR run on the reads, TCRdb lists one record per CDR3 protein. The sample includes about 220,000 distinct CDR3 sequences, around 35% of them seen just once. The starting material was CD8+ T cells from cultured PBMCs, obtained from culture after CMV antigen stimulation. The receptor source for this set is a human donor in good health (CMV status not recorded). Some clones in this sample may be carry-over from other donors' samples.

The J gene is TRBJ2-3, the V gene TRBV7-4, with 15 nucleotides matching TRBD2. Germline values: CDR1 SGHVT, CDR2 SQSDAQ. This CDR3 is 17 amino acids long. V lost 5 bases and J lost 2; bases outside the gene matches: 5. CDR3 amino acids: CASSLGLAGGFTDTQYF. The CDR3 region has the DNA TGTGCCAGCAGCCTGGGACTAGCGGGAGGTTTCACAGATACGCAGTATTTT.

The V gene is TRBV20-1, the J gene TRBJ2-7, with D perhaps matching TRBD1 (6 bases). Trimming took off 6 bases at V and 4 bases at J, with 19 bases between the two ends. Germline CDR1 is DFQATT and CDR2 is SNEGSKA (reference sequence). CDR3 length equals 14 residues. CDR3 loop: CSAGSGQTLYEQYF. CDR3 DNA sequence: TGCAGTGCGGGGTCAGGACAGACTCTTTACGAGCAGTACTTC.

The V and J genes are TRBV20-1 and TRBJ2-1; 7 nucleotides align to TRBD1. CDR1 DFQATT and CDR2 SNEGSKA come from the germline V gene (reference sequence). The ends lost 0 bases at V and 2 bases at J; junction bases unmatched: 4. CDR3 length equals 15 residues. In nucleotides, the CDR3 is TGCAGTGCTAGAGAAAGGGACAGAACCTACAATGAGCAGTTCTTC. This gives the protein CSARERDRTYNEQFF.

This chain connects TRBV28 to TRBJ2-1, with D perhaps being TRBD1 or TRBD2 (5 bases each). The length of the CDR3 is 15 residues. Trimming pared 10 bases from V and 8 bases from J, leaving 24 bases between. CDR1 and CDR2 (germline): MDHEN, SYDVKM. The CDR3: CATSPGTGNVDEQFF. The CDR3 region has the DNA TGTGCCACCAGCCCCGGGACCGGGAACGTCGATGAGCAGTTCTTC.

The chain couples TRBV2 to TRBJ2-7, with D uncertain. The CDR3 extends over 17 amino acids. V was pared by 0 bases and J by 2 bases, with 17 bases between. Per germline, CDR1 SNHLY and CDR2 FYNNEI. CDR3 DNA: TGTGCCAGCAGTGAAGCGCTTCCGCCTACTGACACCTACGAGCAGTACTTC. Amino acids: CASSEALPPTDTYEQYF. Based on the CDR3 plus reference TRBV2 and TRBJ2-7, the full variable domain is EPEVTQTPSHQVTQMGQEVILRCVPISNHLYFYWYRQILGQKVEFLVSFYNNEISEKSEIFDDQFSVERPDGSNFTLKIRSTKLEDSAMYFCASSEALPPTDTYEQYFGPGTRLTVT.

This clonotype occurred many times. The chain recombines TRBV7-6 with TRBJ2-7; tentatively, D is TRBD1 (5 bases). The V end lost 1 base, the J end lost 0 bases, and 19 bases lay between the germline ends. Per the germline V gene, CDR1 is SGHVS and CDR2 is FNYEAQ. The CDR3 runs 18 residues. In DNA form, the CDR3 reads TGTGCCAGCAGCTTAGAAGCTCCCGAGACAGAGAGCTCCTACGAGCAGTACTTC. Amino acids: CASSLEAPETESSYEQYF.

As DNA, the CDR3 is TGTGCCAGCAGCGGGACTAGCGGGGGCCTCAGCTCCTACAATGAGCAGTTCTTC. Residues: CASSGTSGGLSSYNEQFF. The genes are TRBV2 and TRBJ2-1; 14 nucleotides match TRBD2. V was clipped by 6 bases and J by 0 bases; unmatched bases: 7. In germline, CDR1 is SNHLY, CDR2 FYNNEI. The CDR3 spans 18 residues.

This clonotype was observed a handful of times. This chain joins TRBV19 and TRBJ2-1; the D gene is possibly TRBD2 (6 bases). The CDR3 has 17 residues. Trimming pared 5 bases from V and 0 bases from J, leaving 17 bases between. Looked up from germline, CDR1 is LNHDA and CDR2 is SQIVND (reference sequence). The CDR3 here is CASSFRLPGSSYNEQFF. The CDR3 DNA reads as TGTGCCAGTAGTTTCAGACTCCCCGGGAGCTCCTACAATGAGCAGTTCTTC.

The chain uses TRBV7-2 and TRBJ2-1, with 10 nucleotides matching TRBD1. In germline, CDR1 is SGHTA, CDR2 FQGNSA. This CDR3 has 18 amino acids. V trimming: 1 base; J trimming: 4 bases; junction bases outside the gene matches: 10. This CDR3 is CASSLELDRGEGYNEQFF. The DNA for the CDR3 is TGTGCCAGCAGCTTAGAACTGGACAGGGGGGAAGGGTACAATGAGCAGTTCTTC.

V and J are TRBV27 and TRBJ1-2; tentatively, D is TRBD1 (6 bases). The CDR3 length is 14 residues. Trimming pared 6 bases from V and 6 bases from J, leaving 17 bases between. Germline V gives CDR1 MNHEY, CDR2 SMNVEV (reference sequence). The CDR3, as DNA: TGTGCCAGCAGCCTGATGGGGGGGGCTGATGGCTACACCTTC. This sequence encodes CASSLMGGADGYTF.

The rearrangement links TRBV15 to TRBJ2-1; 7 nucleotides line up with TRBD1. Losses at the gene ends were 3 bases for V and 4 bases for J; bases not matched to a gene: 12. The CDR3 runs to 17 residues. Germline V gene data show CDR1 as LNHNV and CDR2 as YYDKDF (reference sequence). The CDR3 region is CATSRSFTGTAYNEQFF. CDR3 sequence (DNA): TGTGCCACCAGCAGGTCGTTCACCGGGACAGCTTACAATGAGCAGTTCTTC.

This chain links TRBV25-1 with TRBJ2-2, with 11 bases matching TRBD2. Trimming removed 5 bases from V and 3 bases from J; junction bases left unmatched: 5. The CDR3 sequence is 16 residues long. Germline-derived CDR1 and CDR2 are MGHDK and SYGVNS. The CDR3 coding sequence is TGTGCCAGCAGTACCGGGACTAGCGGTTACACCGGGGAGCTGTTTTTT. As protein: CASSTGTSGYTGELFF.

This clonotype occurred a few times. The V call is TRBV7-6, the J call TRBJ2-3, with 8 positions matching TRBD1. Losses at the gene ends were 8 bases for V and 4 bases for J; bases not matched to a gene: 14. Germline lookup yields CDR1 SGHVS and CDR2 FNYEAQ. CDR3 length: 16 residues. The CDR3 here is CASQRGDRILSDTQYF. Written as DNA, the CDR3 is TGTGCCAGCCAGAGGGGGGACAGGATCCTCTCAGATACGCAGTATTTT.

This chain connects TRBV27 to TRBJ1-1; TRBD1 aligns across 10 bases. From germline, CDR1 is MNHEY and CDR2 SMNVEV (reference sequence). V lost 1 base to trimming and J lost 1 base; unmatched junction nucleotides: 6. The length of the CDR3 is 17 residues. CDR3 in amino acids: CASSLYGQGGWNTEAFF. The CDR3 region has the DNA TGTGCCAGCAGTTTATATGGACAGGGGGGATGGAACACTGAAGCTTTCTTT.

This clonotype was found a few times. This chain joins TRBV7-2 and TRBJ2-1, with D possibly matching TRBD2 (6 bases). CDR1 is SGHTA and CDR2 is FQGNSA in the germline V gene. V was clipped by 0 bases and J by 10 bases, with 13 bases between them. This CDR3 contains 14 residues. The CDR3 loop reads CASSLALLAREQFF. DNA of the CDR3: TGTGCCAGCAGCTTAGCGCTACTAGCCCGAGAGCAGTTCTTC.

This rearrangement joins TRBV27 to TRBJ2-3; TRBD2 matches at 7 bases. Germline-derived CDR1 and CDR2 are MNHEY and SMNVEV (reference sequence). V shed 5 bases and J 2 bases; nucleotides not matched to a gene: 10. This CDR3 comprises 16 residues. CDR3 amino acids: CASSRQREKTTDTQYF. Written as DNA, the CDR3 is TGTGCCAGCAGTAGACAGCGGGAAAAAACCACAGATACGCAGTATTTT.

The chain uses TRBV6-6 and TRBJ1-2; 8 positions agree with TRBD1. Germline CDR1 and CDR2: MNHNY and SVGAGI (reference sequence). The CDR3 extends over 16 amino acids. Trimming cost V 0 bases and J 4 bases; bases outside gene matches: 7. The CDR3 loop is CASSYSTTGDTYGYTF. CDR3 bases: TGTGCCAGCAGTTACTCGACGACAGGGGATACCTATGGCTACACCTTC.

V usage is TRBV7-6 and J usage is TRBJ2-7, with D possibly matching TRBD1 (6 bases). Trimming cost V 1 base and J 1 base, with 11 bases left between them. Germline CDR1 is SGHVS and CDR2 is FNYEAQ. The CDR3 spans 15 residues. The CDR3 region has the DNA TGTGCCAGCAGCTTAGAGGTGGACAGATCCTACGAGCAGTACTTC. It translates to CASSLEVDRSYEQYF.

The chain joins TRBV7-8 to TRBJ2-3, with TRBD1 identical over 10 bases. The CDR3 has 16 residues. Per the germline V gene, CDR1 is SGHVS and CDR2 is FQNEAQ. Trimming took 5 bases from V and 0 from J; bases not matched to a gene: 5. CDR3 protein: CASSPRDRGSTDTQYF. The CDR3 DNA sequence: TGTGCCAGCAGCCCCCGGGACAGGGGAAGCACAGATACGCAGTATTTT.

This clonotype appeared a few times. V is TRBV20-1 and J is TRBJ2-3; TRBD2 is a possible D gene (5 bases). The V end was cut by 3 bases, the J end by 0 bases, with 19 bases between. The CDR3 loop spans 17 amino acids. Per germline, CDR1 DFQATT and CDR2 SNEGSKA (reference sequence). CDR3 protein: CSARSGESRSSTDTQYF. DNA for the CDR3: TGCAGTGCTAGGTCCGGGGAGAGCAGATCTAGCACAGATACGCAGTATTTT.

The chain carries TRBV7-6 and TRBJ1-1, with a tentative D call TRBD1 (6 bases). The CDR3 loop spans 14 amino acids. Trimming removed 4 bases at V and 1 base at J, with 10 bases between. The germline V gene encodes CDR1 SGHVS and CDR2 FNYEAQ. CDR3 sequence: CASSYGQRNTEAFF. In DNA form, the CDR3 reads TGTGCCAGCAGCTACGGACAGCGGAACACTGAAGCTTTCTTT. Complete variable domain (other parts from reference TRBV7-6 and TRBJ1-1): GAGVSQSPRYKVTKRGQDVALRCDPISGHVSLYWYRQALGQGPEFLTYFNYEAQQDKSGLPNDRFSAERPEGSISTLTIQRTEQRDSAMYRCASSYGQRNTEAFFGQGTRLTVV.

In its sample, this clonotype was seen a few times. One end of the junction fails to match germline, which may point to a read error. The chain recombines TRBV12-3 or TRBV12-4 with TRBJ2-7, with 11 bases fitting TRBD2. The CDR3 covers 14 residues. The CDR3 sequence is CASSLAGGIDEQYF. As DNA, the CDR3 is TGTGCCAGCAGTCTAGCGGGAGGTATAGACGAGCAGTACTTC.

This clonotype was recorded a few times. The V and J genes are TRBV20-1 and TRBJ2-7, with TRBD1 identical over 10 bases. There are 20 residues in the CDR3. Germline V gene lookup returns CDR1 DFQATT and CDR2 SNEGSKA (reference sequence). V lost 0 bases and J lost 2; bases outside the gene matches: 19. The CDR3 region has the DNA TGCAGTGCTAGAGATTTTAGGGACAGGGGTGGTCGGGGCACCCCCTACGAGCAGTACTTC. Translating it yields CSARDFRDRGGRGTPYEQYF.

The CDR3, as DNA: TGCAGTGCTAGAGACTTCCTCTCTAGCAGGGGAGCAGATACGCAGTATTTT. Its protein product is CSARDFLSSRGADTQYF. This chain joins TRBV20-1 and TRBJ2-3; perhaps TRBD1 as D (6 bases). Germline CDR1 is DFQATT and CDR2 is SNEGSKA (reference sequence). V was shortened by 0 bases and J by 4 bases, with 20 bases between the two germline ends. This CDR3 has 17 amino acids.

A few counts support this clonotype. The chain uses TRBV12-3 or TRBV12-4 and TRBJ2-7; TRBD1 matches 9 bases. The V gene end was trimmed by 5 bases and the J gene end by 5 bases; junction bases not matched to a gene: 13. The CDR3 has 16 amino acids. The CDR3 loop is CASSRNRDRVGDEQYF. The CDR3 DNA is TGTGCCAGCAGTCGAAACCGGGACAGGGTTGGGGACGAGCAGTACTTC.

The chain's CDR3 is CASSSGHNEAFF. CDR3 in DNA: TGTGCCAGCAGCTCGGGACACAATGAAGCTTTCTTT. V usage is TRBV7-3 and J usage is TRBJ1-1, with D possibly matching TRBD1 (6 bases). The germline gives CDR1 SGHTA, CDR2 FQGTGA. The CDR3 covers 12 residues. V was pared by 4 bases and J by 7 bases, with 10 bases between.

This clonotype was counted at least ten times. This chain links TRBV7-8 with TRBJ2-3; D uncertain. The CDR3 spans 16 residues. Trimming shortened V by 1 base and J by 4 bases, and 15 bases separated the two germline ends. Germline V gene sequence: CDR1 SGHVS, CDR2 FQNEAQ. The CDR3 reads CASSLGSYSPSDTQYF. CDR3 DNA sequence: TGTGCCAGCAGCTTAGGGAGCTATTCCCCATCAGATACGCAGTATTTT.

The chain has TRBV7-8 and TRBJ1-3; D not certain. Trimming cost V 5 bases and J 0 bases, with 11 bases left between them. The CDR3 totals 15 residues. Germline assignment: CDR1 SGHVS and CDR2 FQNEAQ. CDR3 nucleotide sequence: TGTGCCAGCAGCGACTTGATTGACTCTGGAAACACCATATATTTT. Its translation: CASSDLIDSGNTIYF.